The table lists the clone carrying this T cell receptor beta chain with a count of one. Its antigen is unknown. Vbeta (60) and Jbeta (13) primers were used in the PCR. Using immunoSEQ multiplex PCR, the repertoire was profiled, and TCRdb retains in-frame clones only, with some absent. The sample records 200,000 to 250,000 clones, 76% being singletons. The ends were cut back, 0 bases at V and 7 bases at J, with 17 bases in the middle. The CDR3 extends over 16 amino acids. Germline V gene data show CDR1 as MDHEN and CDR2 as SYDVKM. This entry belongs to a study of cytomegalovirus exposure and HLA in healthy donors. Study as a whole: A preliminary data release comprised around 90 million unique TCRs obtained from HLA-typed donors.

Study-level points and caveats: The study put 150 to 200 TCR beta chains on its list as cytomegalovirus-associated. Analysis performed later found under 20,000 TCR beta sequences associated with HLA alleles at 0.05 false discovery rate. The productive fraction for most TCR beta V segments was about 87% or about 30% in an earlier analysis.

V is TRBV28 and J is TRBJ2-3; D unresolved. The sequence was collected from a man younger than 35 in good health and CMV-seronegative. Sequencing was done on a sample of PBMCs. CDR3 region: CASSLWGRQVQNTQYF. DNA of the CDR3: TGTGCCAGCAGTTTATGGGGCAGGCAGGTGCAAAATACGCAGTATTTT. Full variable domain (missing parts from reference TRBV28 and TRBJ2-3): DVKVTQSSRYLVKRTGEKVFLECVQDMDHENMFWYRQDPGLGLRLIYFSYDVKMKEKGDIPEGYSVSREKKERFSLILESASTNQTSMYLCASSLWGRQVQNTQYFGPGTRLTVL.